These 22 T cell receptor beta chains were all obtained from the same sample, sequenced in a study of cytomegalovirus exposure and HLA in healthy donors (dated by TCRdb to the late 2010s). The library was obtained by the immunoSEQ multiplex PCR assay. For the multiplex PCR, a mixture combining 60 forward primers for TCR Vbeta segments and 13 reverse primers for TCR Jbeta segments was used. TCRdb mirrors the immuneACCESS table, restricted to in-frame sequences. Some clones are absent from its copies; in checked studies, under half trace to an unresolved V gene, and the reason for the others is unknown. The sample records about 160,000 clones, roughly 87% of which are singletons. 1.5% of the sample is held by the ten biggest clonotypes. Material for sequencing was PBMCs. The receptors stem from a girl aged 10-17 years in good health and CMV-seropositive.

V and J are TRBV18 and TRBJ2-2, with 8 bases identical to TRBD1. Germline V lookup: CDR1 KGHSH, CDR2 LQKENI. The CDR3 extends over 13 amino acids. J gave up 11 bases and V 4 bases, and 6 bases lay outside the gene matches. CDR3 sequence: CASSLTGTGELFF. The CDR3 region has the DNA TGTGCCAGCTCACTAACGGGGACAGGAGAGCTGTTTTTT.

V is TRBV10-3 and J is TRBJ1-1; the D is unclear. Trimming stripped 10 bases from V and 5 bases from J, with 11 bases between. The CDR3 sequence is 11 residues long. Looked up from germline, CDR1 is ENHRY and CDR2 is SYGVKD. The CDR3 DNA follows: TGTGCCACCCGGGGTCTTACTGAAGCTTTCTTT. This encodes CATRGLTEAFF.

This rearrangement joins TRBV6-1 to TRBJ1-2; a weak D match, TRBD1 (5 bases). CDR3 length: 13 residues. Germline-derived CDR1 and CDR2 are MNHNS and SASEGT. V was pared by 4 bases and J by 4 bases, with 10 bases between. The CDR3 loop is CASSGGPVYGYTF. The CDR3 nucleotides are TGTGCCAGCAGTGGGGGCCCGGTCTATGGCTACACCTTC.

The J gene is TRBJ1-2, the V gene TRBV19; D uncertain. CDR3 length: 14 amino acids. V shed 3 bases and J shed 0 bases, with 8 bases lying between them. Germline V gene sequence: CDR1 LNHDA, CDR2 SQIVND (reference sequence). CDR3 in amino acids: CASSIFSANYGYTF. The CDR3 DNA sequence: TGTGCCAGTAGTATCTTTTCTGCTAACTATGGCTACACCTTC.

A single count supports this clone. The J gene is TRBJ1-2, the V gene TRBV7-2, with no clear D. CDR1 and CDR2 (germline): SGHTA, FQGNSA. The CDR3 runs to 12 residues. The germline V and J ends were trimmed by 2 bases and 8 bases, with 9 bases remaining between them. The CDR3 DNA sequence: TGTGCCAGCAGCTTAACCGCGGAGGGCTACACCTTC. It encodes CASSLTAEGYTF. The full variable domain, in which reference TRBV7-2 and TRBJ1-2 provide the parts outside the CDR3, is GAGVSQSPSNKVTEKGKDVELRCDPISGHTALYWYRQSLGQGLEFLIYFQGNSAPDKSGLPSDRFSAERTGGSVSTLTIQRTQQEDSAVYLCASSLTAEGYTFGSGTRLTVV.

The chain joins TRBV19 to TRBJ1-2, with 11 nucleotides matching TRBD1. Germline values: CDR1 LNHDA, CDR2 SQIVND (reference sequence). After removal of 3 bases from V and 8 bases from J, the junction contained 8 bases not matched to a gene. The CDR3 length is 15 residues. The CDR3 bases are TGTGCCAGTAGTATGCTGGACAGGGGGCGCGGAGGCTACACCTTC. It yields the protein CASSMLDRGRGGYTF.

CDR3 coding DNA: TGTGCCAGCAGTGGGTCTAGCGGCTCCTACGAGCAGTACTTC. Encoded protein: CASSGSSGSYEQYF. J is TRBJ2-7 and V is TRBV25-1; 7 bases are a match to TRBD2. The V and J ends lost 4 bases and 0 bases, in that order; junction bases with no gene match: 3. The CDR3 is 14 residues long. Germline CDR1 MGHDK, CDR2 SYGVNS.

The chain couples TRBV9 to TRBJ2-1; 7 positions agree with TRBD1. Germline V gene sequence: CDR1 SGDLS, CDR2 YYNGEE. The V segment lost 0 bases and the J segment 7 bases; nucleotides outside the gene matches: 7. The CDR3 extends over 15 amino acids. CDR3 residues: CASSVAPGTANEQFF. In DNA form, the CDR3 reads TGTGCCAGCAGCGTAGCCCCCGGGACAGCTAATGAGCAGTTCTTC. Filled out from reference TRBV9 and TRBJ2-1, the complete variable domain reads DSGVTQTPKHLITATGQRVTLRCSPRSGDLSVYWYQQSLDQGLQFLIQYYNGEERAKGNILERFSAQQFPDLHSELNLSSLELGDSALYFCASSVAPGTANEQFFGPGTRLTVL.

This clone was seen only a few times. The chain couples TRBV6-1 to TRBJ2-7; 7 nucleotides agree with TRBD1. V gave up 4 bases and J gave up 0 bases; unmatched junction bases: 3. The CDR3 length is 14 residues. Germline V gives CDR1 MNHNS, CDR2 SASEGT. Written as DNA, the CDR3 is TGTGCCAGCAGTGCACAGGGGAGCTCCTACGAGCAGTACTTC. It specifies CASSAQGSSYEQYF.

V usage is TRBV9 and J usage is TRBJ1-1; TRBD1 aligns across 8 bases. Unmatched junction bases numbered 11, after V lost 6 bases and J lost 4 bases. The germline V gene encodes CDR1 SGDLS and CDR2 YYNGEE. CDR3 length: 15 residues. CDR3 bases: TGTGCCAGCAACAAGGGCAGACAGGGGACCACTGAAGCTTTCTTT. Protein: CASNKGRQGTTEAFF.

The chain's CDR3 is CASVWGGAGELFF. CDR3 bases: TGTGCCAGCGTTTGGGGGGGAGCCGGGGAGCTGTTTTTT. This sequence joins TRBV2 and TRBJ2-2; 7 positions match TRBD2. CDR3 length equals 13 residues. CDR1 SNHLY and CDR2 FYNNEI come from the germline V gene. V dropped 8 bases and J dropped 6; count of bases not matched to a gene: 6.

V usage is TRBV9 and J usage is TRBJ2-7; 10 nucleotides align to TRBD2. The ends lost 4 bases at V and 5 bases at J; junction bases unmatched: 6. This CDR3 region has 14 residues. The germline V gene encodes CDR1 SGDLS and CDR2 YYNGEE. CDR3 protein: CASSPGTSDHEQYF. CDR3 sequence (DNA): TGTGCCAGCAGCCCTGGGACTAGCGACCACGAGCAGTACTTC. The whole variable domain, filled in from reference TRBV9 and TRBJ2-7, reads DSGVTQTPKHLITATGQRVTLRCSPRSGDLSVYWYQQSLDQGLQFLIQYYNGEERAKGNILERFSAQQFPDLHSELNLSSLELGDSALYFCASSPGTSDHEQYFGPGTRLTVT.

This clone has a handful of counts. The genes are TRBV29-1 and TRBJ2-2, with D tentatively TRBD2 (6 bases). The V gene lost 6 bases and the J gene lost 3 bases, with 8 bases spanning the gap. Germline assignment: CDR1 SQVTM and CDR2 ANQGSEA. The CDR3 totals 12 residues. CDR3 DNA: TGCAGCGTCAGGGAGGACACCGGGGAGCTGTTTTTT. This sequence encodes CSVREDTGELFF.

The chain links TRBV2 to TRBJ1-5; D perhaps matches TRBD1 (6 bases). The CDR3 runs to 14 residues. Germline assignment: CDR1 SNHLY and CDR2 FYNNEI. The germline V and J ends were trimmed by 5 bases and 5 bases, with 13 bases remaining between them. The CDR3 here is CASSPGVGDQPQHF. In DNA form, the CDR3 reads TGTGCCAGCAGTCCAGGGGTTGGGGATCAGCCCCAGCATTTT. Looking up the rest from reference TRBV2 and TRBJ1-5 gives the full variable domain: EPEVTQTPSHQVTQMGQEVILRCVPISNHLYFYWYRQILGQKVEFLVSFYNNEISEKSEIFDDQFSVERPDGSNFTLKIRSTKLEDSAMYFCASSPGVGDQPQHFGDGTRLSIL.

The rearrangement uses TRBV29-1 and TRBJ1-4; 8 nucleotides align to TRBD1. Germline lookup yields CDR1 SQVTM and CDR2 ANQGSEA. Germline trimming cut 0 bases from V and 7 bases from J; bases unmatched to any gene: 1. The CDR3 is 13 amino acids. This CDR3 reads CSVEDRGLEKLFF. The CDR3 DNA sequence: TGCAGCGTTGAAGACAGGGGGCTTGAAAAACTGTTTTTT.

The chain is built from TRBV5-1 and TRBJ2-7; D gene ambiguous. Germline values: CDR1 SGHRS, CDR2 YFSETQ. CDR3 length: 14 amino acids. The germline V and J ends were trimmed by 1 base and 2 bases, with 10 bases remaining between them. CDR3 region: CASSLFQQAYEQYF. The CDR3, as DNA: TGCGCCAGCAGCTTGTTCCAGCAGGCCTACGAGCAGTACTTC.

In DNA form, the CDR3 reads TGTGCCTGGAGTGTACGGGGGGCTCAGCCCCAGCATTTT. Encoded protein: CAWSVRGAQPQHF. The chain joins TRBV30 to TRBJ1-5; TRBD1 is a possible D gene (6 bases). V was clipped by 0 bases and J by 6 bases, with 9 bases between them. Per the germline V gene, CDR1 is GTSNPN and CDR2 is SVGIG (reference sequence). This CDR3 has 13 residues.

The chain links TRBV5-1 to TRBJ2-7; 7 bases line up with TRBD1. Per germline, CDR1 SGHRS and CDR2 YFSETQ. V lost 0 bases to trimming and J lost 7 bases; unmatched junction nucleotides: 7. The CDR3 length is 14 residues. The DNA of the CDR3 is TGCGCCAGCAGCTTGGGTAGGGACAGTTCGGAGCAGTACTTC. Protein product: CASSLGRDSSEQYF.

The rearrangement joins TRBV5-4 to TRBJ2-1, with 9 bases aligning to TRBD2. The J segment lost 3 bases and the V segment lost 4 bases, leaving 11 bases of the junction unmatched. The CDR3 runs to 17 residues. The germline V gene has CDR1 SGHNT and CDR2 YYREEE (reference sequence). The CDR3 is CASSKRREGWGYNEQFF. DNA for the CDR3: TGTGCCAGCAGCAAGAGGCGGGAGGGCTGGGGCTACAATGAGCAGTTCTTC. The full variable domain, completed using reference TRBV5-4 and TRBJ2-1, is ETGVTQSPTHLIKTRGQQVTLRCSSQSGHNTVSWYQQALGQGPQFIFQYYREEENGRGNFPPRFSGLQFPNYSSELNVNALELDDSALYLCASSKRREGWGYNEQFFGPGTRLTVL.

Only one count was recorded for this clone. The CDR3 sequence: CASSQGLAGVLSYNEQFF. For the CDR3, the DNA is TGCGCCAGCAGCCAAGGACTAGCGGGAGTACTCTCCTACAATGAGCAGTTCTTC. The chain combines TRBV4-1 with TRBJ2-1; 12 bases map to TRBD2. CDR3 size: 18 residues. V dropped 1 base and J dropped 0; count of bases not matched to a gene: 4. Germline CDR1 and CDR2: MGHRA and YSYEKL.

This clone was seen a few times. The chain combines TRBV10-3 with TRBJ2-5; 9 positions agree with TRBD2. The CDR3 is 15 residues long. The germline V gene has CDR1 ENHRY and CDR2 SYGVKD. The J segment lost 2 bases and the V segment lost 5 bases, leaving 6 bases of the junction unmatched. CDR3 DNA: TGTGCCATCAGTTCCCCTGCGGGGGGGCAAGAGACCCAGTACTTC. This translates into CAISSPAGGQETQYF.

The chain combines TRBV28 with TRBJ2-7; the match to TRBD2 covers 13 bases. The germline CDR1 and CDR2 sequences are MDHEN and SYDVKM. This CDR3 contains 14 residues. V lost 5 bases and J lost 3; bases outside the gene matches: 1. CDR3: CASSRLAGGYEQYF. DNA for the CDR3: TGTGCCAGCAGTCGACTAGCGGGAGGCTACGAGCAGTACTTC.